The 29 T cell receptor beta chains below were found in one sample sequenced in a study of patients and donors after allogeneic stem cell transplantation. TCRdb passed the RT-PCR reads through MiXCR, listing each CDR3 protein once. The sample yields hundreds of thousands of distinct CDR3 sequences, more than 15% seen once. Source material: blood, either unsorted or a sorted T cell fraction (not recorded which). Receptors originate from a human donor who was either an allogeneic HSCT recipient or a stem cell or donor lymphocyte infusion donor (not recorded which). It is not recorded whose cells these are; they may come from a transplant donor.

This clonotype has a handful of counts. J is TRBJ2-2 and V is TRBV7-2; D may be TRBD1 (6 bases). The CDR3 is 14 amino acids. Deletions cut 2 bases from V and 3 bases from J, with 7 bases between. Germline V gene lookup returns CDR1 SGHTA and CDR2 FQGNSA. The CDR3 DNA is TGTGCCAGCAGCTTATCAGGGGACACCGGGGAGCTGTTTTTT. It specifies CASSLSGDTGELFF. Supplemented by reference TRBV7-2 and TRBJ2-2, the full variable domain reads GAGVSQSPSNKVTEKGKDVELRCDPISGHTALYWYRQSLGQGLEFLIYFQGNSAPDKSGLPSDRFSAERTGGSVSTLTIQRTQQEDSAVYLCASSLSGDTGELFFGEGSRLTVL.

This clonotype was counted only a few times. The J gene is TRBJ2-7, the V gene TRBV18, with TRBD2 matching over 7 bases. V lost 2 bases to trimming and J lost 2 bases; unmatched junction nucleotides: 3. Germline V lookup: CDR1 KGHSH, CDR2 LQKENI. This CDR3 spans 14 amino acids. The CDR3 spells CASSPGRGTYEQYF. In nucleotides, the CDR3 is TGTGCCAGCTCACCAGGGCGGGGGACCTACGAGCAGTACTTC.

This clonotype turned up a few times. The CDR3 loop reads CASSSGRVLQETQYF. Written as DNA, the CDR3 is TGTGCCAGCAGCTCCGGCAGGGTCCTCCAAGAGACCCAGTACTTC. This chain links TRBV5-5 with TRBJ2-5, with a tentative D call TRBD1 (5 bases). Between the trimmed V and J ends, which lost 3 bases and 1 base, there was a span of 13 bases. Germline V gene data show CDR1 as SGHKS and CDR2 as YYEKEE (reference sequence). This CDR3 contains 15 residues.

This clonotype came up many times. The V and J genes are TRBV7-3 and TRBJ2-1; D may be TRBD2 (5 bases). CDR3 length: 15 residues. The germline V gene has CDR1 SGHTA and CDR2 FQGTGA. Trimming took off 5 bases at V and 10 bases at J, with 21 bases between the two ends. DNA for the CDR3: TGTGCCAGCAGCACTAAGCCCTCCGGGGTGGGCGAGCAGTTCTTC. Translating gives CASSTKPSGVGEQFF.

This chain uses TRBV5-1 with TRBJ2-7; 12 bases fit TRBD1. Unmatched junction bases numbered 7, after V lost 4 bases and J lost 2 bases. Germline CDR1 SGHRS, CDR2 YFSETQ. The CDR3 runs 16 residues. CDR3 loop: CASSPPGQGAPYEQYF. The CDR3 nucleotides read TGCGCCAGCAGCCCACCGGGACAGGGGGCGCCCTACGAGCAGTACTTC.

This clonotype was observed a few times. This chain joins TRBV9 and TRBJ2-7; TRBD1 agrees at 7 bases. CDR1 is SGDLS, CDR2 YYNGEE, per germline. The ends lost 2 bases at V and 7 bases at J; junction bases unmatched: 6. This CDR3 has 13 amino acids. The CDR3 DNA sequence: TGTGCCAGCAGCGTTGACAGGGTGGGGGAGCAGTACTTC. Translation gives CASSVDRVGEQYF. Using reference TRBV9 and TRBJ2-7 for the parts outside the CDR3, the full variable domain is DSGVTQTPKHLITATGQRVTLRCSPRSGDLSVYWYQQSLDQGLQFLIQYYNGEERAKGNILERFSAQQFPDLHSELNLSSLELGDSALYFCASSVDRVGEQYFGPGTRLTVT.

CDR3 nucleotide sequence: TGTGCCAGCAGCCTCGACATGGCTGGGGGCTACACCTTC. Protein sequence: CASSLDMAGGYTF. The chain joins TRBV7-6 to TRBJ1-2, with D unclear. V gave up 5 bases and J gave up 8 bases, with 15 bases separating them. The germline V gene has CDR1 SGHVS and CDR2 FNYEAQ. The CDR3 has 13 amino acids.

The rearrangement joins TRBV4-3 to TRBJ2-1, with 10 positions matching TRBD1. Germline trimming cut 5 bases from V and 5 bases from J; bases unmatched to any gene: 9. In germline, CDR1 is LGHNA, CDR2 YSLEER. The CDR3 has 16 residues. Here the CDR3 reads CASSLLRTGGNNEQFF. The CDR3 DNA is TGCGCCAGCAGCTTACTCCGGACAGGGGGAAACAATGAGCAGTTCTTC.

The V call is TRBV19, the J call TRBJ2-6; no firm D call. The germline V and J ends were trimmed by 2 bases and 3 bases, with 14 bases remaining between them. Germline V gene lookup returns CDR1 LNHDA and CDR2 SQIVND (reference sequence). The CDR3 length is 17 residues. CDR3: CASSIPSRVFGANVLTF. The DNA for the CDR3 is TGTGCCAGTAGTATACCGTCTAGGGTGTTTGGGGCCAACGTCCTGACTTTC.

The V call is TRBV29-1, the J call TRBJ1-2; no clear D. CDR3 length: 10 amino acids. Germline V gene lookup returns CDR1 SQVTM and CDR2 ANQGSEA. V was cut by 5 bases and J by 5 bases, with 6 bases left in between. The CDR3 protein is CSVNSYGYTF. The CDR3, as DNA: TGCAGCGTTAACAGTTATGGCTACACCTTC.

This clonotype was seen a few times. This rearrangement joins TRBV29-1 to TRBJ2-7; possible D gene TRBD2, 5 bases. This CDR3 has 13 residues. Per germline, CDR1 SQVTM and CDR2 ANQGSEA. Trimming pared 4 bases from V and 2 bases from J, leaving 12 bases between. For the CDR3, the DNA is TGCAGCGTTGTTACGGCTAGCACCTACGAGCAGTACTTC. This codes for CSVVTASTYEQYF.

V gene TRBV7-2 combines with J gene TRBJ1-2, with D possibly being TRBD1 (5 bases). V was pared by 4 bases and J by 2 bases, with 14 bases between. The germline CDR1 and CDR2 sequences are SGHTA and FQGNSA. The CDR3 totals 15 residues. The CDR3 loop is CASSYNLRQNYGYTF. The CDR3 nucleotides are TGTGCCAGCAGCTACAACCTTCGACAGAACTATGGCTACACCTTC.

Here the CDR3 reads CASSQGEDTQYF. The CDR3 region has the DNA TGCGCCAGCAGCCAAGGGGAGGATACGCAGTATTTT. The rearrangement joins TRBV4-3 to TRBJ2-3, with D perhaps matching TRBD2 (5 bases). Germline V lookup: CDR1 LGHNA, CDR2 YSLEER. This CDR3 has 12 amino acids. Trimming took off 1 base at V and 6 bases at J, with 5 bases between the two ends.

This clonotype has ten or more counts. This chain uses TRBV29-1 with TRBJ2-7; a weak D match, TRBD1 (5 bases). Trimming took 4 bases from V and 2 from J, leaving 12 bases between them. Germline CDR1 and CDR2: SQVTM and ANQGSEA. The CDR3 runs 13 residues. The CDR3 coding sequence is TGCAGCGTTGGGACAAATCCCGCCTACGAGCAGTACTTC. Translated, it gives CSVGTNPAYEQYF.

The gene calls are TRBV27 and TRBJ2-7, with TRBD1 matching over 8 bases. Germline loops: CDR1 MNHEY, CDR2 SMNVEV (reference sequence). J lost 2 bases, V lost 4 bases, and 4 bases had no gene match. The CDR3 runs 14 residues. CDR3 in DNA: TGTGCCAGCAGTTCGACAGGGGAAGCCTACGAGCAGTACTTC. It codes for CASSSTGEAYEQYF.

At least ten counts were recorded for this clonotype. CDR3 bases: TGCGCCAGCAGCCAAGAAGAAGGGCTCGGCTACACCTTC. Translating gives CASSQEEGLGYTF. This rearrangement joins TRBV4-1 to TRBJ1-2; no clear D gene. V lost 0 bases and J lost 8, with 10 bases in between. Germline-derived CDR1 and CDR2 are MGHRA and YSYEKL. This CDR3 has 13 amino acids.

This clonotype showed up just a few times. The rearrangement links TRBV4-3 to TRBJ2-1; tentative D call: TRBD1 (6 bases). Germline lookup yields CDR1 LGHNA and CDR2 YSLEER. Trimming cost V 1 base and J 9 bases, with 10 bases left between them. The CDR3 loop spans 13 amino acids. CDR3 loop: CASSQVEGGEQFF. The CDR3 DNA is TGCGCCAGCAGCCAAGTTGAAGGGGGTGAGCAGTTCTTC.

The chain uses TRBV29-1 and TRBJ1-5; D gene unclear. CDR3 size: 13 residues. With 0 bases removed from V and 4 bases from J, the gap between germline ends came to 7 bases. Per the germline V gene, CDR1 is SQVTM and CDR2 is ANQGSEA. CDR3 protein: CSVEEAGNQPQHF. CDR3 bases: TGCAGCGTTGAAGAGGCGGGGAATCAGCCCCAGCATTTT.

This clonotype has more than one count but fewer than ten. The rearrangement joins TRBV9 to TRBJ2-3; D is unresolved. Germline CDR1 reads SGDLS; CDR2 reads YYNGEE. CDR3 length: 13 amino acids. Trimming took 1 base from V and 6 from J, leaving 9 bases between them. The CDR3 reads CASSVNPWDTQYF. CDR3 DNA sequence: TGTGCCAGCAGCGTAAACCCTTGGGATACGCAGTATTTT.

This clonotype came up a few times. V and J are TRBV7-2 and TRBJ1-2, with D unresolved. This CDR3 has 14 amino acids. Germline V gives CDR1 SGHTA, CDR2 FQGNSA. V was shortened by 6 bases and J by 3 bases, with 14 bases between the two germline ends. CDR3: CASRPAQPYYGYTF. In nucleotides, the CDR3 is TGTGCCAGCAGACCTGCGCAGCCTTACTATGGCTACACCTTC.

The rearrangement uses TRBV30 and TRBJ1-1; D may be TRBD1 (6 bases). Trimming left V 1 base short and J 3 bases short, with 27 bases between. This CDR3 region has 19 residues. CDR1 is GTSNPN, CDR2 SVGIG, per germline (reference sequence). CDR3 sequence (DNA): TGTGCCTGGAGTGCCCTAAAACAGGGAATAGTAGGTATTCACACTGAAGCTTTCTTT. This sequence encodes CAWSALKQGIVGIHTEAFF.

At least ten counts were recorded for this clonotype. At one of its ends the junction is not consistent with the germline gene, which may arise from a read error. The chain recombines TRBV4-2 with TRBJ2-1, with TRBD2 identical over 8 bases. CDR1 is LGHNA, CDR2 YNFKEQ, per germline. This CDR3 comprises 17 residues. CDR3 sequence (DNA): TGTGCCAGCAGCCAGACCCCCCTTGCGGGACTAGACAATGTGCAGTTCTTC. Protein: CASSQTPLAGLDNVQFF.

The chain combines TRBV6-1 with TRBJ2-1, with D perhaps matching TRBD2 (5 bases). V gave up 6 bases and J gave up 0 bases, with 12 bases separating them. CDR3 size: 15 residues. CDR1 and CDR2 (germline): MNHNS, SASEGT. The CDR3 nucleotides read TGTGCCAGCAGAATCCGGGATAACTCCTACAATGAGCAGTTCTTC. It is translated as CASRIRDNSYNEQFF.

This CDR3 is CAISEAGGTDTQYF. The CDR3 bases are TGTGCCATCAGTGAGGCGGGGGGGACAGATACGCAGTATTTT. This chain links TRBV10-3 with TRBJ2-3, with 9 bases that match TRBD2. Losses at the gene ends were 2 bases for V and 3 bases for J; bases not matched to a gene: 0. Germline assignment: CDR1 ENHRY and CDR2 SYGVKD. The CDR3 sequence is 14 residues long.

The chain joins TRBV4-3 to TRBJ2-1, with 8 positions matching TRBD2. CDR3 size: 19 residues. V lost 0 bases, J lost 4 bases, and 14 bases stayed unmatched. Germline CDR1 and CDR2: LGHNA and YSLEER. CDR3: CASSQDGPILAGIYNEQFF. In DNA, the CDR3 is TGCGCCAGCAGCCAAGATGGCCCCATTCTAGCGGGTATATACAATGAGCAGTTCTTC.

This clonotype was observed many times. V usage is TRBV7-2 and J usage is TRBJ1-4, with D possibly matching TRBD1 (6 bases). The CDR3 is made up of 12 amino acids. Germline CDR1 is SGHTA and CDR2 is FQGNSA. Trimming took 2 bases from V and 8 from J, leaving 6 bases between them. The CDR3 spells CASSLRGEKLFF. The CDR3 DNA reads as TGTGCCAGCAGCTTAAGGGGGGAAAAACTGTTTTTT.

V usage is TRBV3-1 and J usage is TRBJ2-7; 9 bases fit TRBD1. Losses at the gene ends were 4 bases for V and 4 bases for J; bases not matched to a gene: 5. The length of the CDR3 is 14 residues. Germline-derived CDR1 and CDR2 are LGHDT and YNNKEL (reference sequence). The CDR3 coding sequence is TGTGCCAGCAGCCCGCGACAGGGGGGGTACGAGCAGTACTTC. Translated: CASSPRQGGYEQYF.

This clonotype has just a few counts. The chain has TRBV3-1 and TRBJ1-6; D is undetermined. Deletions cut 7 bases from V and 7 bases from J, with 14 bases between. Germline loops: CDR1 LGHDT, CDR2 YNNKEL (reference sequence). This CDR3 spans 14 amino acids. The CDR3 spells CASTLGRANSPLHF. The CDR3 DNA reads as TGTGCCAGCACCCTTGGACGGGCCAATTCACCCCTCCACTTT.

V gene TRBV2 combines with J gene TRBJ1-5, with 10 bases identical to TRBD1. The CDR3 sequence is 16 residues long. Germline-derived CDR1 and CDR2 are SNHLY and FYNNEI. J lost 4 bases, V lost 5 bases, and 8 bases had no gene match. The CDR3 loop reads CASSLDRGTPNQPQHF. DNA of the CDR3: TGTGCCAGCAGTTTGGACAGGGGGACTCCTAATCAGCCCCAGCATTTT. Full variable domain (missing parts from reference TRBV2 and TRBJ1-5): EPEVTQTPSHQVTQMGQEVILRCVPISNHLYFYWYRQILGQKVEFLVSFYNNEISEKSEIFDDQFSVERPDGSNFTLKIRSTKLEDSAMYFCASSLDRGTPNQPQHFGDGTRLSIL.